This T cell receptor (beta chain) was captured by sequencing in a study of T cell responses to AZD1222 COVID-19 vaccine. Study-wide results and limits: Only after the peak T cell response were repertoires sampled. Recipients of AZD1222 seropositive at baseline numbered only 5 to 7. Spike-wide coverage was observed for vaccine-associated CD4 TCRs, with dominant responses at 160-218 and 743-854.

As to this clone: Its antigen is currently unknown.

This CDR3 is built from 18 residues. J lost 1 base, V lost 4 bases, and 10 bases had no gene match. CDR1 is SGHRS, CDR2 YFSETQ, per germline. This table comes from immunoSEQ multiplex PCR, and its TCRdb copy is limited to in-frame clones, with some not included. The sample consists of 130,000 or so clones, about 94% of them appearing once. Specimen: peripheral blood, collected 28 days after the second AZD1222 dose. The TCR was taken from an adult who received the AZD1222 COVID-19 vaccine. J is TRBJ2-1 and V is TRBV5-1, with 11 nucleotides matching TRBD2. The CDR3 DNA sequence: TGCGCCAGCAGCCTAACTAGCGGGGGTCACAATTCCTACAATGAGCAGTTCTTC. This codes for CASSLTSGGHNSYNEQFF.